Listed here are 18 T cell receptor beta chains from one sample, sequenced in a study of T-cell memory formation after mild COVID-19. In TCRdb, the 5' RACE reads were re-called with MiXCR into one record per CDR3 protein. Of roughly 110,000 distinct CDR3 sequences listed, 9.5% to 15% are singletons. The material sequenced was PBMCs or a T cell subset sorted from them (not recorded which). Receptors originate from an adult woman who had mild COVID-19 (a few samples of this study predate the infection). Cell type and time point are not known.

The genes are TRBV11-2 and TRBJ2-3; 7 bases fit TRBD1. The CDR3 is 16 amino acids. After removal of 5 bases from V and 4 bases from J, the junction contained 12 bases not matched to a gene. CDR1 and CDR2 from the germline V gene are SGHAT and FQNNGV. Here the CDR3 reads CASSQGMGQLPDTQYF. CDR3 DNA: TGTGCCAGCAGCCAGGGCATGGGACAGCTACCAGATACGCAGTATTTT.

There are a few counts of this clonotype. The CDR3 sequence: CSVQGLPSSYNEQFF. The CDR3 bases are TGCAGTGTTCAGGGACTCCCGAGCTCCTACAATGAGCAGTTCTTC. V gene TRBV20-1 combines with J gene TRBJ2-1, with D maybe TRBD2 (6 bases). The CDR3 totals 15 residues. The germline V gene has CDR1 DFQATT and CDR2 SNEGSKA (reference sequence). The ends were cut back, 7 bases at V and 0 bases at J, with 16 bases in the middle.

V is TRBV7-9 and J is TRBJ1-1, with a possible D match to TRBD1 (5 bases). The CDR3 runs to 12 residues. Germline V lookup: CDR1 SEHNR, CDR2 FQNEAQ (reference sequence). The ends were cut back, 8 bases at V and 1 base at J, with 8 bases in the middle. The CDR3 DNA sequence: TGTGCCAGCTGGGACGGGAACACTGAAGCTTTCTTT. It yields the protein CASWDGNTEAFF.

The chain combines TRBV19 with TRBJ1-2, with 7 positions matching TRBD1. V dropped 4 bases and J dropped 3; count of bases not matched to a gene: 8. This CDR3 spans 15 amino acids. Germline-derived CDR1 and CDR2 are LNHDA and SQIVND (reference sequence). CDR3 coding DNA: TGTGCCAGTAGTAGCCGAGGACAGGTTCACTATGGCTACACCTTC. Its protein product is CASSSRGQVHYGYTF.

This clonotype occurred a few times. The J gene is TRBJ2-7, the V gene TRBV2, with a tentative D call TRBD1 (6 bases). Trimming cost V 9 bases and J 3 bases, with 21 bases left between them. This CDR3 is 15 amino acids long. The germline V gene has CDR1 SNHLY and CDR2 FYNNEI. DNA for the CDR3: TGTGCCAGTTCCGAGGAACAGGGTGGTCTCTACGAGCAGTACTTC. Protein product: CASSEEQGGLYEQYF.

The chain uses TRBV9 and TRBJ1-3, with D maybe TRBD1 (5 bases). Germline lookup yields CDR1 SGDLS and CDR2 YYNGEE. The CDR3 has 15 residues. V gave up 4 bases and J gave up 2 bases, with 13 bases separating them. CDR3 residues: CASSPQDIAGNTIYF. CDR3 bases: TGTGCCAGCAGCCCTCAGGACATTGCTGGAAACACCATATATTTT.

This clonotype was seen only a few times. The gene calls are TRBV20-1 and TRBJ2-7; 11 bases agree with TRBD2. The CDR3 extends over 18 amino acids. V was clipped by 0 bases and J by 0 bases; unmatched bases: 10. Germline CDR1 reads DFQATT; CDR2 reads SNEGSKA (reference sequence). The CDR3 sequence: CSARDPLAGGPYSYEQYF. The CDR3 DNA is TGCAGTGCTAGAGATCCCCTAGCGGGAGGACCCTACTCCTACGAGCAGTACTTC.

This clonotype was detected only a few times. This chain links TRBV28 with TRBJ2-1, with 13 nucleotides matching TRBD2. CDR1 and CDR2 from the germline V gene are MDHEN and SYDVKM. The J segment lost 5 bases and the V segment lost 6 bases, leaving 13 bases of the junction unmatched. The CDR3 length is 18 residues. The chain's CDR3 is CASSPTSGRAGYNNEQFF. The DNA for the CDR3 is TGTGCCAGCAGCCCAACTAGCGGGAGGGCCGGGTACAACAATGAGCAGTTCTTC.

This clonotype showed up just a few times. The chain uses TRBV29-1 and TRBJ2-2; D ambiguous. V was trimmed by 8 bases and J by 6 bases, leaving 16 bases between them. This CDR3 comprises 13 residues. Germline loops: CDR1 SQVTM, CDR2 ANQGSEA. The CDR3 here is CSLSHNAAGELFF. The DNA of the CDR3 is TGCAGCCTGTCCCACAACGCTGCCGGGGAGCTGTTTTTT.

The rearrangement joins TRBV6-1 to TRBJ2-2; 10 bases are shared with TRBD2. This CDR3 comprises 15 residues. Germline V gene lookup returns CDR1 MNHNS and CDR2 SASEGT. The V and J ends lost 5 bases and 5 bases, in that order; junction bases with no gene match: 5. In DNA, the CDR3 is TGTGCCAGCAGTCCTCTAGCGGGGGAAACCGGGGAGCTGTTTTTT. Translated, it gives CASSPLAGETGELFF.

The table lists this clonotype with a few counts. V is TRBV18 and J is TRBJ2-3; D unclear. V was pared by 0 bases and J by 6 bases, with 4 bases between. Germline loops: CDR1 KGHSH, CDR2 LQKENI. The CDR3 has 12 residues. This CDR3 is CASSPPADTQYF. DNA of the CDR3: TGTGCCAGCTCACCACCGGCGGATACGCAGTATTTT.

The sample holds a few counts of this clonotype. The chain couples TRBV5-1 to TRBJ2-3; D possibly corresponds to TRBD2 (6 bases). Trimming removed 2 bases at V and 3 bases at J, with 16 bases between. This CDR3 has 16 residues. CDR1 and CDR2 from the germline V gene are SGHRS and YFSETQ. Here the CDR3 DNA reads TGCGCCAGCAGCTTTAGACTGGAGGGGTGGACAGATACGCAGTATTTT. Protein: CASSFRLEGWTDTQYF.

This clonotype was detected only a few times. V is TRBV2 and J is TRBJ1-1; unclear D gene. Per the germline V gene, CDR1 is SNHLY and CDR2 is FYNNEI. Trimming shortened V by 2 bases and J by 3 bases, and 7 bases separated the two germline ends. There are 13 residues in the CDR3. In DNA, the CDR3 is TGTGCCAGCAGTGAACCCGCGGACACTGAAGCTTTCTTT. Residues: CASSEPADTEAFF.

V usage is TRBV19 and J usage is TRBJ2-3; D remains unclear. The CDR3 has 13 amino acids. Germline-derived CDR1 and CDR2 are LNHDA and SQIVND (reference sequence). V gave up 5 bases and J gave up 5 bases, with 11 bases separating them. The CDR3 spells CASSSRTRDTQYF. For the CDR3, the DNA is TGTGCCAGTAGTTCCCGGACGAGAGATACGCAGTATTTT.

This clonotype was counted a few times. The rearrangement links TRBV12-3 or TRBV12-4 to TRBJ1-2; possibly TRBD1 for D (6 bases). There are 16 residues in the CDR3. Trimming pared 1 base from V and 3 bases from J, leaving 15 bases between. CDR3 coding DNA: TGTGCCAGCAGTTTAGGCCAGGGGATTGGTTACTATGGCTACACCTTC. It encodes CASSLGQGIGYYGYTF.

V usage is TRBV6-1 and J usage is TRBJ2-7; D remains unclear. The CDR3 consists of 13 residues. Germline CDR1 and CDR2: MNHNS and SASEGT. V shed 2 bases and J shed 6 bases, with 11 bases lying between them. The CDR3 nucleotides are TGTGCCAGCAGTGAATTCGAGCCGGGCGAGCAGTACTTC. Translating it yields CASSEFEPGEQYF.

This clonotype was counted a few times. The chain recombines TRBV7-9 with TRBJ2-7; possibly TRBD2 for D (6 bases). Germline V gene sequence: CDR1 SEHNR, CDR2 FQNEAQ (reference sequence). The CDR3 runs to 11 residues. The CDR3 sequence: CAAGGAYEQYF. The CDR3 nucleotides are TGTGCAGCCGGCGGGGCCTACGAGCAGTACTTC.

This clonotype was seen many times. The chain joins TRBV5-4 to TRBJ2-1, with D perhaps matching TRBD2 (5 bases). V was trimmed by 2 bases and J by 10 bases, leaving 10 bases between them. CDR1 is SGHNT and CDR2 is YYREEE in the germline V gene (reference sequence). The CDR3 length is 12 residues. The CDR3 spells CASSLGSTEQFF. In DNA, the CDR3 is TGTGCCAGCAGCTTAGGGAGCACCGAGCAGTTCTTC.